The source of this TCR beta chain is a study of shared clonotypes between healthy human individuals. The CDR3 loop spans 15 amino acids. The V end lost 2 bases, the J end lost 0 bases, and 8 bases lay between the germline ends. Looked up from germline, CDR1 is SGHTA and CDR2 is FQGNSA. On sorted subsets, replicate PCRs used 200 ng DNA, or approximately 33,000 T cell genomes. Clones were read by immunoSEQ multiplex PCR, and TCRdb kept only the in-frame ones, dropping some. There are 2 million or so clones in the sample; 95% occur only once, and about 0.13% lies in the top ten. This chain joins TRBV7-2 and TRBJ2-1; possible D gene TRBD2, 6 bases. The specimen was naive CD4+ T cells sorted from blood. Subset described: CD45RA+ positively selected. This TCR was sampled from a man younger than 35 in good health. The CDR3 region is CASSLPGSSYNEQFF. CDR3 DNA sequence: TGTGCCAGCAGCTTACCCGGGAGCTCCTACAATGAGCAGTTCTTC.